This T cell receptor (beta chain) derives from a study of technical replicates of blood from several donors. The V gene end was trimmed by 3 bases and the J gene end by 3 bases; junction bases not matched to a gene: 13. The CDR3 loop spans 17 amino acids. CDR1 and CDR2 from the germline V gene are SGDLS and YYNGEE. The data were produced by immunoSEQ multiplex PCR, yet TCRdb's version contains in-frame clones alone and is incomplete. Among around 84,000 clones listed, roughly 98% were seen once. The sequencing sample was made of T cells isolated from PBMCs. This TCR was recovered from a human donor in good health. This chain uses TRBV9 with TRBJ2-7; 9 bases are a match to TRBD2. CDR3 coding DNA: TGTGCCAGCAGCGCTCCTCGATTAGCGGGGGTTGTCTACGAGCAGTACTTC. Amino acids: CASSAPRLAGVVYEQYF.